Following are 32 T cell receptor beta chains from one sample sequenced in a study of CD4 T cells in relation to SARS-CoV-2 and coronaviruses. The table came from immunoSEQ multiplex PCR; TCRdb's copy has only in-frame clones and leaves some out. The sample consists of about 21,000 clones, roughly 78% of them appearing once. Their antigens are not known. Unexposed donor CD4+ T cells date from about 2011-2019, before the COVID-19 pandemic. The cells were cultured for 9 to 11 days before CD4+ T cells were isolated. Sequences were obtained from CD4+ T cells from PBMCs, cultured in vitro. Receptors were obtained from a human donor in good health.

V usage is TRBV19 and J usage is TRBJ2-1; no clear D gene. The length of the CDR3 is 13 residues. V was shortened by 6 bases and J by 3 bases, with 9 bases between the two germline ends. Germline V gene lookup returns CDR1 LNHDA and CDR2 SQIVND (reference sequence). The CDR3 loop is CASSMAVYNEQFF. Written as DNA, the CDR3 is TGTGCCAGTAGCATGGCCGTCTACAATGAGCAGTTCTTC. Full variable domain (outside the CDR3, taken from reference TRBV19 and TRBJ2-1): DGGITQSPKYLFRKEGQNVTLSCEQNLNHDAMYWYRQDPGQGLRLIYYSQIVNDFQKGDIAEGYSVSREKKESFPLTVTSAQKNPTAFYLCASSMAVYNEQFFGPGTRLTVL.

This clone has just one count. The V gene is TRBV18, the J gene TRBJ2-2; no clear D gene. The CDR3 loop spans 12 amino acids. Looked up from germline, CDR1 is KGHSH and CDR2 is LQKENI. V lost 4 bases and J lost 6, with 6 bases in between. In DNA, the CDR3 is TGTGCCAGCTCACATTTGGCCGGGGAGCTGTTTTTT. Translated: CASSHLAGELFF. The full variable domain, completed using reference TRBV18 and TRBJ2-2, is NAGVMQNPRHLVRRRGQEARLRCSPMKGHSHVYWYRQLPEEGLKFMVYLQKENIIDESGMPKERFSAEFPKEGPSILRIQQVVRGDSAAYFCASSHLAGELFFGEGSRLTVL.

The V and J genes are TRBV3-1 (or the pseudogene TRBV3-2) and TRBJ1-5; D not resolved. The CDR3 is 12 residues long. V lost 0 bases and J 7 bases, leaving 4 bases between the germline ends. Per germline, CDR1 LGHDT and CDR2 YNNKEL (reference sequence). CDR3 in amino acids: CASSQDDQPQHF. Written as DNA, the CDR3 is TGTGCCAGCAGCCAAGACGACCAGCCCCAGCATTTT.

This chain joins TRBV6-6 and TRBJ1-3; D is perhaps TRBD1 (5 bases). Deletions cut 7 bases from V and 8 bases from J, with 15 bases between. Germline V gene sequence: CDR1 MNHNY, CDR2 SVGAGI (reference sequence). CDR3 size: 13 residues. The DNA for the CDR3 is TGTGCCAGCATCCGAGGGCAGGGCGACACCATATATTTT. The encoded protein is CASIRGQGDTIYF.

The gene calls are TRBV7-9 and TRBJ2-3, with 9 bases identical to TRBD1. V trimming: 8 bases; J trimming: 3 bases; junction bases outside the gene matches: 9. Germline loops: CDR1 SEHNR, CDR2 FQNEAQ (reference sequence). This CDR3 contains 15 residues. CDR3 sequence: CASHRTGGLTDTQYF. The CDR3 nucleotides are TGTGCCAGCCATCGCACAGGGGGCCTTACAGATACGCAGTATTTT. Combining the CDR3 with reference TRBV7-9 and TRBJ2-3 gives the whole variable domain DTGVSQNPRHKITKRGQNVTFRCDPISEHNRLYWYRQTLGQGPEFLTYFQNEAQLEKSRLLSDRFSAERPKGSFSTLEIQRTEQGDSAMYLCASHRTGGLTDTQYFGPGTRLTVL.

Written as DNA, the CDR3 is TGTGCCAGCAGCAAAACAGGGAACACCGGGGAGCTGTTTTTT. This sequence encodes CASSKTGNTGELFF. The V call is TRBV7-6, the J call TRBJ2-2; perhaps TRBD1 as D (5 bases). The germline V and J ends were trimmed by 5 bases and 1 base, with 8 bases remaining between them. CDR1 and CDR2 from the germline V gene are SGHVS and FNYEAQ. The CDR3 is made up of 14 amino acids. Combining the CDR3 with reference TRBV7-6 and TRBJ2-2 gives the whole variable domain GAGVSQSPRYKVTKRGQDVALRCDPISGHVSLYWYRQALGQGPEFLTYFNYEAQQDKSGLPNDRFSAERPEGSISTLTIQRTEQRDSAMYRCASSKTGNTGELFFGEGSRLTVL.

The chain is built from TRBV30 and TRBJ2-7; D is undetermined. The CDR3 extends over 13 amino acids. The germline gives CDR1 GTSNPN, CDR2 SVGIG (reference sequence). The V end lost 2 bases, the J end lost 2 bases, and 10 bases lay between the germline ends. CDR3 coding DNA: TGTGCCTGGAGTCCGACGGATACCTACGAGCAGTACTTC. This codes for CAWSPTDTYEQYF. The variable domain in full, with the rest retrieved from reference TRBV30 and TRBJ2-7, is SQTIHQWPATLVQPVGSPLSLECTVEGTSNPNLYWYRQAAGRGLQLLFYSVGIGQISSEVPQNLSASRPQDRQFILSSKKLLLSDSGFYLCAWSPTDTYEQYFGPGTRLTVT.

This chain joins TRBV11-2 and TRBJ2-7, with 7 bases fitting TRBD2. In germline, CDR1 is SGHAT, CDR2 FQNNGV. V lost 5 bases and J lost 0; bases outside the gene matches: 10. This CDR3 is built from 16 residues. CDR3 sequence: CASSLGGGYGSYEQYF. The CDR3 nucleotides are TGTGCCAGCAGCCTTGGGGGGGGGTATGGCTCCTACGAGCAGTACTTC.

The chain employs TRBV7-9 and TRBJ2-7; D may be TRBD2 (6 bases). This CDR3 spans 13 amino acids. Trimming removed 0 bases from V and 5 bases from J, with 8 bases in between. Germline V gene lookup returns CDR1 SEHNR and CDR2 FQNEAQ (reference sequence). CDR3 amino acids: CASSLAGGNEQYF. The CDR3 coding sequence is TGTGCCAGCAGCTTAGCGGGGGGTAACGAGCAGTACTTC.

The CDR3 DNA reads TGTGCCAGCAGGACCAGTAACGGGGAGCTGTTTTTT. Protein sequence: CASRTSNGELFF. The chain is built from TRBV12-3 or TRBV12-4 and TRBJ2-2; D ambiguous. Trimming removed 6 bases at V and 7 bases at J, with 9 bases between. The CDR3 loop spans 12 amino acids.

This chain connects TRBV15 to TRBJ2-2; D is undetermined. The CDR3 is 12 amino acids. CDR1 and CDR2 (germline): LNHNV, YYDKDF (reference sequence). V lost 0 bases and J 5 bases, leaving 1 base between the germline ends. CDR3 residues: CATSRETGELFF. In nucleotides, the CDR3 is TGTGCCACCAGCAGAGAGACCGGGGAGCTGTTTTTT.

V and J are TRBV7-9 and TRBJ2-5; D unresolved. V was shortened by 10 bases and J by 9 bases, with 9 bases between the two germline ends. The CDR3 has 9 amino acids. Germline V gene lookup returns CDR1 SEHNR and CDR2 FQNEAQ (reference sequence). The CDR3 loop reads CAIEPAQYF. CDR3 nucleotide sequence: TGTGCCATTGAGCCGGCCCAGTACTTC.

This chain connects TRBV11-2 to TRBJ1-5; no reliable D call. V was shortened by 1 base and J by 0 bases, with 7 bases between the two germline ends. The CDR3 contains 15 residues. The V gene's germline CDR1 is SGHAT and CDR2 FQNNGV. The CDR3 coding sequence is TGTGCCAGCAGCTTAGGGTCCTATAGCAATCAGCCCCAGCATTTT. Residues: CASSLGSYSNQPQHF.

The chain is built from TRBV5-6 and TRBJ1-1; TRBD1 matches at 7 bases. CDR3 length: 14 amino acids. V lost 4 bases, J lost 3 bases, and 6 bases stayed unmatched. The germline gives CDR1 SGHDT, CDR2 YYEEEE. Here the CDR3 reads CASSILTGYTEAFF. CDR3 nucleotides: TGTGCCAGCAGCATACTGACAGGGTACACTGAAGCTTTCTTT.

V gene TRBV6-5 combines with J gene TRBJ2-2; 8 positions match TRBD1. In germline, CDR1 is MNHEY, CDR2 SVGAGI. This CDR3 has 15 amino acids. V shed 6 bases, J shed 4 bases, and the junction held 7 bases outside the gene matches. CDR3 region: CASSRGQEVTGELFF. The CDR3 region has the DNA TGTGCCAGCAGCAGGGGACAGGAGGTCACCGGGGAGCTGTTTTTT.

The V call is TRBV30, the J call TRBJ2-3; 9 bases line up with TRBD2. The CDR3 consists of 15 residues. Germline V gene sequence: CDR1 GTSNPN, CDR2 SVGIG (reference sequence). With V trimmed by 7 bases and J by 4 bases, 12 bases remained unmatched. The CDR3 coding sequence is TGTGCCTCCACAATAAGCGGGAGGTTGGCAGATACGCAGTATTTT. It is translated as CASTISGRLADTQYF.

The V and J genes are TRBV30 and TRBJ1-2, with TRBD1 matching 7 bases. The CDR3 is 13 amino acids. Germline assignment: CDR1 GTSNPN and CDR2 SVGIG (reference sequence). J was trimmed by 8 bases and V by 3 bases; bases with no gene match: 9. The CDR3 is CAWSSRTGGGYTF. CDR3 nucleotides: TGTGCCTGGAGCTCACGGACAGGCGGCGGCTACACCTTC.

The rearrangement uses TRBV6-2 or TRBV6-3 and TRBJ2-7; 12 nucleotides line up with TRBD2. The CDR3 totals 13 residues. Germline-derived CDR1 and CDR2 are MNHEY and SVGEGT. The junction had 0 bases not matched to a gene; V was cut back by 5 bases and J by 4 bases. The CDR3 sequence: CASSLAGGYEQYF. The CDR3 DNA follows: TGTGCCAGCAGTCTAGCGGGAGGGTACGAGCAGTACTTC.

CDR3 region: CASSLGDRSEQYF. CDR3 nucleotides: TGCGCCAGCAGCTTGGGTGACAGGAGTGAGCAGTACTTC. The chain recombines TRBV5-1 with TRBJ2-7, with D possibly being TRBD1 (6 bases). CDR1 is SGHRS, CDR2 YFSETQ, per germline. V was clipped by 0 bases and J by 7 bases, with 11 bases between them. The CDR3 extends over 13 amino acids.

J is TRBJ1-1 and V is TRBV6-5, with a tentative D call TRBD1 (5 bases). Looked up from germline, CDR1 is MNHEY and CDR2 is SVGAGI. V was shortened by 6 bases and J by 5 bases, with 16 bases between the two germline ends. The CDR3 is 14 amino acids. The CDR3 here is CASRRDSTRTEAFF. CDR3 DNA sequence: TGTGCCAGCAGACGGGACTCGACACGAACTGAAGCTTTCTTT.

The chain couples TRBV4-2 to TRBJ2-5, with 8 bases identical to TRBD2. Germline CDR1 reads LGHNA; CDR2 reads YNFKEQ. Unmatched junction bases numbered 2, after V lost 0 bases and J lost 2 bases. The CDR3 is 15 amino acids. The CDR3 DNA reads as TGTGCCAGCAGCCAAGATCGCGGGGGGCAAGAGACCCAGTACTTC. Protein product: CASSQDRGGQETQYF.

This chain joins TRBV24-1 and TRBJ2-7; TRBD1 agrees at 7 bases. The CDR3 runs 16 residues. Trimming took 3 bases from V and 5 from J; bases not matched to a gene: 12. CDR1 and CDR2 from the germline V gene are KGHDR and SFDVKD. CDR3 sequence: CATSDDDREKPHEQYF. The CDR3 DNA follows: TGTGCCACCAGTGATGACGACAGGGAAAAGCCCCACGAGCAGTACTTC.

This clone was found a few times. For the CDR3, the DNA is TGTGCCAGCCGGGGCTGGGATTTCAATCAGCCCCAGCATTTT. Translating it yields CASRGWDFNQPQHF. V and J are TRBV6-5 and TRBJ1-5, with a tentative D call TRBD1 (5 bases). Germline V gene lookup returns CDR1 MNHEY and CDR2 SVGAGI. This CDR3 has 14 amino acids. V lost 8 bases, J lost 3 bases, and 14 bases lay in between.

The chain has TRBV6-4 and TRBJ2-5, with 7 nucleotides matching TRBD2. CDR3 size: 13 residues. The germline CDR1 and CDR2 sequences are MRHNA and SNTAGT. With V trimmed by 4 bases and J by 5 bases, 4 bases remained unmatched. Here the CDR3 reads CASSVNGGETQYF. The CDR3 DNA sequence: TGTGCCAGCAGTGTAAACGGGGGGGAGACCCAGTACTTC.

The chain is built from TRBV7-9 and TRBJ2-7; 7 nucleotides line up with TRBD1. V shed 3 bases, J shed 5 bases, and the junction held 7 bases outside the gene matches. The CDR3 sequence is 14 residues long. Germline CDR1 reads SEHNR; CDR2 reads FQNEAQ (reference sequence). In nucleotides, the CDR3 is TGTGCCAGCAGCTTGCGGACAGGTATCGACGAGCAGTACTTC. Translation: CASSLRTGIDEQYF.

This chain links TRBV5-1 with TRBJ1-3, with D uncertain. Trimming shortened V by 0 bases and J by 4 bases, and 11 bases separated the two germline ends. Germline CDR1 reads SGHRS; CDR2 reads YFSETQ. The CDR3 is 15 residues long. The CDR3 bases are TGCGCCAGCAGCTTGGGCCGGTCATCAGGAAACACCATATATTTT. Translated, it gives CASSLGRSSGNTIYF.

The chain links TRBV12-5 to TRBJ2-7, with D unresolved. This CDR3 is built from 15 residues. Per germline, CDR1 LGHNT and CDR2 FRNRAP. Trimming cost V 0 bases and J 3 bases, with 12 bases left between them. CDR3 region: CASGLVSLKGYEQYF. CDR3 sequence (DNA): TGTGCTAGTGGTTTGGTGTCTCTCAAGGGCTACGAGCAGTACTTC.

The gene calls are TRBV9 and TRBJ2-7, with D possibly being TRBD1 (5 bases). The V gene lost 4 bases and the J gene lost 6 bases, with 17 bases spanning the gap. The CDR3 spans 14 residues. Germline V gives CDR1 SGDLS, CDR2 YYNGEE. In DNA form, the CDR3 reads TGTGCCAGCAGCCGCGGACACCGGATCTCCGAGCAGTACTTC. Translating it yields CASSRGHRISEQYF.

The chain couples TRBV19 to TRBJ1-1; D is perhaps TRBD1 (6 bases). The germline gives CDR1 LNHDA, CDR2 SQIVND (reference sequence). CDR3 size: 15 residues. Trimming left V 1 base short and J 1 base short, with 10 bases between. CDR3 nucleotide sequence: TGTGCCAGTAGTATAGGAACAGGGCGGAACACTGAAGCTTTCTTT. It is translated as CASSIGTGRNTEAFF.

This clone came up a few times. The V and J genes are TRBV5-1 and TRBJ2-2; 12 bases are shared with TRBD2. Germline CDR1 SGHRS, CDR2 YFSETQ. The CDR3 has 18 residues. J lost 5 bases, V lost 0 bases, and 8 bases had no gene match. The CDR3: CASSLGATSGRWTGELFF. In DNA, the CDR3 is TGCGCCAGCAGCTTGGGCGCAACTAGCGGGAGGTGGACCGGGGAGCTGTTTTTT.

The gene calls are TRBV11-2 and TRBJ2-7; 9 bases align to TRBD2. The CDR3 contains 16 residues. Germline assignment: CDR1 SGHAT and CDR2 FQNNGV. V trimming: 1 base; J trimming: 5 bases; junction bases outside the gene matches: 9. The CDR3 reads CASSLVVASGIHEQYF. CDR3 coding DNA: TGTGCCAGCAGCTTAGTAGTGGCTAGCGGGATCCACGAGCAGTACTTC. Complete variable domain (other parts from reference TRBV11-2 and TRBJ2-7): EAGVAQSPRYKIIEKRQSVAFWCNPISGHATLYWYQQILGQGPKLLIQFQNNGVVDDSQLPKDRFSAERLKGVDSTLKIQPAKLEDSAVYLCASSLVVASGIHEQYFGPGTRLTVT.

The CDR3, as DNA: TGTGCCAGCAGCATGGCAACAGGGGGAGGCTACACCTTC. This translates into CASSMATGGGYTF. J is TRBJ1-2 and V is TRBV3-1 (or the pseudogene TRBV3-2); 8 bases align to TRBD1. Germline V CDR1 and CDR2: LGHDT, YNNKEL (reference sequence). The CDR3 spans 13 residues. V lost 5 bases, J lost 8 bases, and 7 bases stayed unmatched.